Ten or more counts support the clone carrying this T cell receptor beta chain. This entry belongs to a study of Graves' ophthalmopathy and Graves' hyperthyroidism. If patients had other autoimmune diseases, uncontrolled infections, pregnancy or lactation, they were excluded. Amplification of TCR beta CDR3 regions used RNA transcripts. First-round RT-PCR employed HTBI primers, with a second-round multiplex PCR after it. Each CDR3 protein gets one entry after TCRdb re-called the multiplex PCR reads with MiXCR. The repertoire consists of about 480,000 distinct CDR3 sequences, with roughly 14% occurring once and the leading ten covering 9.5% to 10%. Sequenced material: blood. The source of this sequence is a woman aged 25 to 39 with Graves' ophthalmopathy.

The CDR3 protein is CASSQLQGHGYTF. CDR3 in DNA: TGTGCCAGCAGCCAGCTCCAGGGGCATGGCTACACCTTC. The chain employs TRBV6-2 or TRBV6-3 and TRBJ1-2; D may be TRBD1 (6 bases). V was trimmed by 6 bases and J by 6 bases, leaving 14 bases between them. The CDR3 sequence is 13 residues long. Germline V gene sequence: CDR1 MNHEY, CDR2 SVGEGT.